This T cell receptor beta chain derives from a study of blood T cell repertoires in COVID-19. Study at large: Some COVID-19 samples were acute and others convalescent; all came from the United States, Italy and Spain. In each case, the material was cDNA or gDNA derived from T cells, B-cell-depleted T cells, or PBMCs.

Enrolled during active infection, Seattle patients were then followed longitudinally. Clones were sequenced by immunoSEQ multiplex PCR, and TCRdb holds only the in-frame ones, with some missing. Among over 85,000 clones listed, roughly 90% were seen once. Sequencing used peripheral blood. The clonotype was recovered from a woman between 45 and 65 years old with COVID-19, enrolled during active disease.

CDR3 sequence reads: CASRARDRGNTGELFF. The CDR3 nucleotides read TGTGCCAGCAGAGCCCGGGACAGAGGAAACACCGGGGAGCTGTTTTTT. The chain uses TRBV2 and TRBJ2-2, with 7 bases identical to TRBD1. Germline trimming cut 6 bases from V and 2 bases from J; bases unmatched to any gene: 9. Germline V CDR1 and CDR2: SNHLY, FYNNEI. The CDR3 is 16 amino acids.